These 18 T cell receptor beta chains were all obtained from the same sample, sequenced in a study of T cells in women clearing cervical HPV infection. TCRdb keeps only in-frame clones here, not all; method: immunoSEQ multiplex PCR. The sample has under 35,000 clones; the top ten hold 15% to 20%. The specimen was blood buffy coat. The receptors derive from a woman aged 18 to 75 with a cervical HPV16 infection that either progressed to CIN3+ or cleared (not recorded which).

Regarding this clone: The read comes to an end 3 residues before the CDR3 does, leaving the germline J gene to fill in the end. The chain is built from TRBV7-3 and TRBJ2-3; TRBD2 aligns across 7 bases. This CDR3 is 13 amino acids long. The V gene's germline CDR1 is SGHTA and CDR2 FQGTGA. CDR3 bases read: TGTGCCAGCAGCTTTGGGGGGGGAGAGACG. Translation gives CASSFGGGET. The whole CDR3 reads CASSFGGGETQYF.

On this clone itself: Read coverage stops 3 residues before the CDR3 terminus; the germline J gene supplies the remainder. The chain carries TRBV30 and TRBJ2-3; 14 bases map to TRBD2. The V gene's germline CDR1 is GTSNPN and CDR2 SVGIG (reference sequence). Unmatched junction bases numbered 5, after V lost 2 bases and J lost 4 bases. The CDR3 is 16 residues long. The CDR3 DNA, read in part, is TGTGCCTGGAGTATCAGACTAGCGGGAGGGCCAGATACG. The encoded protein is CAWSIRLAGGPDT. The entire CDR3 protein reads CAWSIRLAGGPDTQYF.

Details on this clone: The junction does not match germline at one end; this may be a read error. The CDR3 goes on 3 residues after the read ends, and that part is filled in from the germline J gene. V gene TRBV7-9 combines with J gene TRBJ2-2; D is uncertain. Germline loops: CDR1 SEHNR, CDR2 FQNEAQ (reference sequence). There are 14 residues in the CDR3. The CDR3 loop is CSSSYDFAASPLFF. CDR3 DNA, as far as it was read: TGTTCCAGCAGCTACGACTTTGCTGCGTCACCG.

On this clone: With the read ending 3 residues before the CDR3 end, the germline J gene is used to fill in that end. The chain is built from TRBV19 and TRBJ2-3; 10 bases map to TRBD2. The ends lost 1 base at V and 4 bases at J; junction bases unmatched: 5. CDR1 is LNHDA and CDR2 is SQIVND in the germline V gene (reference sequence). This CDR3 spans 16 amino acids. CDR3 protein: CASSIASGSVPDTQYF. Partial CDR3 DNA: TGTGCCAGTAGTATAGCTAGCGGGAGTGTCCCAGATACG. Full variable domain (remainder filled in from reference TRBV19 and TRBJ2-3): DGGITQSPKYLFRKEGQNVTLSCEQNLNHDAMYWYRQDPGQGLRLIYYSQIVNDFQKGDIAEGYSVSREKKESFPLTVTSAQKNPTAFYLCASSIASGSVPDTQYFGPGTRLTVL.

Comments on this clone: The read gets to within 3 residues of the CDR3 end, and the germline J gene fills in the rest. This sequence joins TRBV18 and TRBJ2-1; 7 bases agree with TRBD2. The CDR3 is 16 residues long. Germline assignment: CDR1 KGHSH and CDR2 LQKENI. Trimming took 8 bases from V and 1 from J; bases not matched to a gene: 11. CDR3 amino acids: CASPPASSGSYNEQFF. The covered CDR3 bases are TGTGCCAGCCCGCCCGCCTCTAGCGGATCCTACAATGAG. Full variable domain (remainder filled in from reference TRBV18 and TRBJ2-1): NAGVMQNPRHLVRRRGQEARLRCSPMKGHSHVYWYRQLPEEGLKFMVYLQKENIIDESGMPKERFSAEFPKEGPSILRIQQVVRGDSAAYFCASPPASSGSYNEQFFGPGTRLTVL.

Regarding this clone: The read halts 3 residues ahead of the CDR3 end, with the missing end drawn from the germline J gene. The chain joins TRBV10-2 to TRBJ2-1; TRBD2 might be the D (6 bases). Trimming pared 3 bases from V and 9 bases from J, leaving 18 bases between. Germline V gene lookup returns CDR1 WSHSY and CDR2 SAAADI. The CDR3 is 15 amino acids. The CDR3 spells CASSDYPGEGSEQFF. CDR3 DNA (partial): TGCGCCAGCAGTGACTACCCGGGGGAAGGCAGTGAG.

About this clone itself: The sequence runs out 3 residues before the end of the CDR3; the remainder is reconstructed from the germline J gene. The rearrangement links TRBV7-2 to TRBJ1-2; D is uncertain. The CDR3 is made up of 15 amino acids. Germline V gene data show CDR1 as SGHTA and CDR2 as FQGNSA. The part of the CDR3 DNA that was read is TGTGCCAGCAGCCCCTGGACTAGCGGAGGAAATGAC. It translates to CASSPWTSGGND. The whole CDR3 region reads CASSPWTSGGNDYTF. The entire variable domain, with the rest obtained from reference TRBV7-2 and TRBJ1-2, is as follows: GAGVSQSPSNKVTEKGKDVELRCDPISGHTALYWYRQSLGQGLEFLIYFQGNSAPDKSGLPSDRFSAERTGGSVSTLTIQRTQQEDSAVYLCASSPWTSGGNDYTFGSGTRLTVV.

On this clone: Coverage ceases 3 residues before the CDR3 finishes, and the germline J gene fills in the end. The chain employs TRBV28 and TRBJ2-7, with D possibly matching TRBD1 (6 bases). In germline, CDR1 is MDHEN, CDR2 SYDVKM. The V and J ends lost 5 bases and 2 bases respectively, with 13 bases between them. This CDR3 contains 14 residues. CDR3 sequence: CASSQGFRTYEQYF. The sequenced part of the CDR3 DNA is TGTGCCAGCAGTCAGGGGTTTAGAACCTACGAG.

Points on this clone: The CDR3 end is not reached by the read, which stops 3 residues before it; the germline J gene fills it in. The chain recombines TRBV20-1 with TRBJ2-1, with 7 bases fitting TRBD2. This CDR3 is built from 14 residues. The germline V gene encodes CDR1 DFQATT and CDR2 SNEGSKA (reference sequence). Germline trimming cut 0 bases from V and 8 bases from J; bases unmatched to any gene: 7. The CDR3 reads CSAREQRGSDEQFF. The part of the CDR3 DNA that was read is TGCAGTGCTAGAGAACAGCGGGGATCTGATGAG.

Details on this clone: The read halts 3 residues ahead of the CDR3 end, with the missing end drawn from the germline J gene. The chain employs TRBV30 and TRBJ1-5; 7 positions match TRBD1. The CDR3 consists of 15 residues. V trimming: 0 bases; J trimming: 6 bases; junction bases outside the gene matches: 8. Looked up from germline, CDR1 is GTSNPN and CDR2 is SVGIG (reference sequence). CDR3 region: CAWSVGGAPSQPQHF. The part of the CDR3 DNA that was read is TGTGCCTGGAGTGTAGGGGGCGCCCCCAGTCAGCCC.

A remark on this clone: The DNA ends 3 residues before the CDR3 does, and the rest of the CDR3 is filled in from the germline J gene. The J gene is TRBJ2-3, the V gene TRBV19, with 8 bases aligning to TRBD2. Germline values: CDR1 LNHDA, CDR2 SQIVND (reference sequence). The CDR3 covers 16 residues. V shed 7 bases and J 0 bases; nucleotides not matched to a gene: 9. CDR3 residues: CASKSGGPLSTDTQYF. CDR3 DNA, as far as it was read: TGTGCCAGTAAAAGCGGGGGCCCTTTAAGCACAGATACG.

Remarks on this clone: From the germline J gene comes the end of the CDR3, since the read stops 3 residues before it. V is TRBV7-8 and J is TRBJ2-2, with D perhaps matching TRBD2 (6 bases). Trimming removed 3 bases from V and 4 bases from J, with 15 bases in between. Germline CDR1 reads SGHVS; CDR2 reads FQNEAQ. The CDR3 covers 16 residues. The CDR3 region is CASSFRAGTSTGELFF. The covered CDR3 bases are TGTGCCAGCAGCTTCCGGGCGGGGACCTCCACCGGGGAG. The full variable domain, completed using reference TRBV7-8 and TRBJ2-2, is GAGVSQSPRYKVAKRGQDVALRCDPISGHVSLFWYQQALGQGPEFLTYFQNEAQLDKSGLPSDRFFAERPEGSVSTLKIQRTQQEDSAVYLCASSFRAGTSTGELFFGEGSRLTVL.

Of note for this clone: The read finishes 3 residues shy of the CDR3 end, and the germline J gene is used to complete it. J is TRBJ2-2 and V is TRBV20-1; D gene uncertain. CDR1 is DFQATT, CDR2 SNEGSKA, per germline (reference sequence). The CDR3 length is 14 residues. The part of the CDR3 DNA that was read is TGCAGTGCTAGAGACAGTTCAACTAATGAAAAG. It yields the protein CSARDSSTNEK. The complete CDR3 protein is CSARDSSTNEKLFF.

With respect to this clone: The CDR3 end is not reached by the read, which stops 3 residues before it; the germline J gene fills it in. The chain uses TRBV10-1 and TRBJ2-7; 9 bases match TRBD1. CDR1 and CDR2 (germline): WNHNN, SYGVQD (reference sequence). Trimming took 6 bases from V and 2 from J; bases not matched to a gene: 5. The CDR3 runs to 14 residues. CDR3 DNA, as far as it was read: TGCGCCAGCAGCCCGGGACAGGGACCCTACGAG. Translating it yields CASSPGQGPYE. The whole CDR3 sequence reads CASSPGQGPYEQYF.

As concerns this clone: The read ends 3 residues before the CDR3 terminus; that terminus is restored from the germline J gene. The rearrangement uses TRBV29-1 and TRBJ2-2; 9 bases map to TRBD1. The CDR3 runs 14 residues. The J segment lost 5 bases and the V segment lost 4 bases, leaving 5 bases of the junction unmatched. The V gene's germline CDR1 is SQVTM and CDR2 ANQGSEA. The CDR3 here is CSVGTGEWTGELFF. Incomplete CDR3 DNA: TGCAGCGTTGGGACAGGGGAATGGACCGGGGAG.

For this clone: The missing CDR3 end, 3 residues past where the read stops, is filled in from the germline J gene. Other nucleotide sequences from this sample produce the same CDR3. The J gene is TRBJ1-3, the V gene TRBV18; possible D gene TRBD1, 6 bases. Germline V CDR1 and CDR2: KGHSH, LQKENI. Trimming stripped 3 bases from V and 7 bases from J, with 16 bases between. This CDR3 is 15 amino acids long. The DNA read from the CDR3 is TGTGCCAGCTCACCGGACAGTAACCAGAAGAACACC. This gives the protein CASSPDSNQKNT. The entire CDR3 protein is CASSPDSNQKNTIYF.

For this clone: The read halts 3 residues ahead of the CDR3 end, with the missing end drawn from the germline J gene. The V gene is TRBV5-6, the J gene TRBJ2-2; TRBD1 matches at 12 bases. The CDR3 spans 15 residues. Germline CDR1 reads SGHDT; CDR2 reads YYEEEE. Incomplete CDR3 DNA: TGTGCCAGCAGCAGCCGGGACAGGGGGCCCGAAAAG. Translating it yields CASSSRDRGPEK. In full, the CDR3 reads CASSSRDRGPEKLFF.

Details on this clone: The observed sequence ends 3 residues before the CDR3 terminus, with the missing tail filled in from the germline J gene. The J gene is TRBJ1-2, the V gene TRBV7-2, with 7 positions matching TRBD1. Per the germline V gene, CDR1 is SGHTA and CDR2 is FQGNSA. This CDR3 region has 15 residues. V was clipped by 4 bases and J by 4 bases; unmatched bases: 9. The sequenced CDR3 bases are TGTGCCAGCAGCTCGGGACAGCCTACACGCTATGGC. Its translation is CASSSGQPTRYG. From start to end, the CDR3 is CASSSGQPTRYGYTF. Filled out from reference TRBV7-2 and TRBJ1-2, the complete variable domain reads GAGVSQSPSNKVTEKGKDVELRCDPISGHTALYWYRQSLGQGLEFLIYFQGNSAPDKSGLPSDRFSAERTGGSVSTLTIQRTQQEDSAVYLCASSSGQPTRYGYTFGSGTRLTVV.